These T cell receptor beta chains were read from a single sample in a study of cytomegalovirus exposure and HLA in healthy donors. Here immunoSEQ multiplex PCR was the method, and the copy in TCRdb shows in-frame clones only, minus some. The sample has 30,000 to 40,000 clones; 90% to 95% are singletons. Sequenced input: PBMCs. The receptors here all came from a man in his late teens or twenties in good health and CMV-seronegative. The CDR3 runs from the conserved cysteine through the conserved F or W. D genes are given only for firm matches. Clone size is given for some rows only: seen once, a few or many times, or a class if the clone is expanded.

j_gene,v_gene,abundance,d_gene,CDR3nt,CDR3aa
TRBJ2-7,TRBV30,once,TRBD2,TGTGCCTGGACCGGACTAGCGGGAGATTTGAGAGGCGAGCAGTACTTC,CAWTGLAGDLRGEQYF
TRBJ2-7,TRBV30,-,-,TGTGCCTGGAGTGACAGCTACGAGCAGTACTTC,CAWSDSYEQYF
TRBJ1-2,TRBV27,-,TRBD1,TGTGCCAGCAGTTCCCAGCTAGGAGGGGGCACCTATGGCTACACCTTC,CASSSQLGGGTYGYTF
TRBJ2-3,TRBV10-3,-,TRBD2,TGTGCCATCAGTGAGTCGAGGGCGGGAGTGGGGACAGATACGCAGTATTTT,CAISESRAGVGTDTQYF
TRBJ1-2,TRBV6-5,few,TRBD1,TGTGCCAGCAGTCGGGACAGGGGAGGATATGGCTACACCTTC,CASSRDRGGYGYTF
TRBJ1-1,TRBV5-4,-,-,TGTGCCAGCAGCACCGCGGGGGGCTCCTCTTCTGAAGCTTTCTTT,CASSTAGGSSSEAFF
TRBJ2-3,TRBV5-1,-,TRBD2,TGCGCCAGCAGTTCTAGCGGCCTAGAGACAGATACGCAGTATTTT,CASSSSGLETDTQYF
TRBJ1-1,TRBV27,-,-,TGTGCCAGCAGTCCCTTAACCAGGATGGACACTGAAGCTTTCTTT,CASSPLTRMDTEAFF
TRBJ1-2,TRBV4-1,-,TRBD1,TGCGCCAGCAGCCAAACGACAGGGGCCTATGGCTACACCTTC,CASSQTTGAYGYTF
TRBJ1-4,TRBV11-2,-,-,TGTGCCAGCGGATGGGGGGTACCTAATGAAAAACTGTTTTTT,CASGWGVPNEKLFF
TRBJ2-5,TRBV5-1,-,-,TGCGCCAGCAGCTTGGGGTCGGGACATAAGGGGCAAGAGACCCAGTACTTC,CASSLGSGHKGQETQYF
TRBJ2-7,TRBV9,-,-,TGTGCCAGCAGCGTAGGGTCCGGGGGGCCCGGCTTGAGCTCCTACGAGCAGTACTTC,CASSVGSGGPGLSSYEQYF
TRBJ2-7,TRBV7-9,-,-,TGTGCCAGCAGCTTAGAAGGCAGGGGGGTTGACGAGCAGTACTTC,CASSLEGRGVDEQYF
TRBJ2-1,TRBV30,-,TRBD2,TGTGCCTGGAGTGCCAGCGGGATACTATACAATGAGCAGTTCTTC,CAWSASGILYNEQFF
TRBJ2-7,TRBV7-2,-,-,TGTGCCAGCAGCCCCCGGGACTCCCAATACGAGCAGTACTTC,CASSPRDSQYEQYF
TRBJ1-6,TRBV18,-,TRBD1,TGTGCCAGCTCACCAGTCGGACAGGTGCAGGCATTAATTTCACCCCTCCACTTT,CASSPVGQVQALISPLHF
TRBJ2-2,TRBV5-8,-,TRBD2,TGTGCCAGCAGCCCGGGACTAGCGGGGGTTCTCGGGGAGCTGTTTTTT,CASSPGLAGVLGELFF
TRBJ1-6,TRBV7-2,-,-,TGTGCCAGCAGCTTAGGCGCTTATAATTCACCCCTCCACTTT,CASSLGAYNSPLHF
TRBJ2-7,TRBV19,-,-,TGTGCCAGTAGTATTGGGCACCTCTACGAGCAGTACTTC,CASSIGHLYEQYF
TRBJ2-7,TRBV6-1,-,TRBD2,TGTGCCAGCAGTGGGACTAGCGGGAGCAGAAACGAGCAGTACTTC,CASSGTSGSRNEQYF
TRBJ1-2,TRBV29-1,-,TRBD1,TGCAGCGTTCCCCGGGACAGGGGGCGAGTGTCTGGCTACACCTTC,CSVPRDRGRVSGYTF
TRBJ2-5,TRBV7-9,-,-,TGTGCCAGCAGCTCCGGAGTGTGGGAGACCCAGTACTTC,CASSSGVWETQYF
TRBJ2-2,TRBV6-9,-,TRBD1,TGTGCCAGCAGATCCGGACAGGGGACTTACACCGGGGAGCTGTTTTTT,CASRSGQGTYTGELFF
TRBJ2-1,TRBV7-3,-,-,TGTGCCAGCAGCTTATCAAATGAGCAGTTCTTC,CASSLSNEQFF
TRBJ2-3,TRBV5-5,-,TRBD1,TGTGCCAGCAGGGGACAGGGAACCACAGATACGCAGTATTTT,CASRGQGTTDTQYF
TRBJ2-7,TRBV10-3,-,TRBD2,TGTGCCATCAGCGCGCTGACTAGCGGGGCCTACGAGCAGTACTTC,CAISALTSGAYEQYF
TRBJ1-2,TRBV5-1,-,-,TGCGCCAGCAGCTTGGGCCGGGGGTTTGCTGGCTACACCTTC,CASSLGRGFAGYTF
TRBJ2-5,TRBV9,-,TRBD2,TGTGCCAGCAGCGTAGGCGGGGGGGATCGGGGCGAGACCCAGTACTTC,CASSVGGGDRGETQYF
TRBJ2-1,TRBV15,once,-,TGTGCCACCAGATCGGGGGGCCTCAACAATGAGCAGTTCTTC,CATRSGGLNNEQFF
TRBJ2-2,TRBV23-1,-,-,TGCGCCAGCAGTCAATCGCAGCGAGTTACCGGGGAGCTGTTTTTT,CASSQSQRVTGELFF
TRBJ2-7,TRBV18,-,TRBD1,TGTGCCAGCGGGCAGGGGGCCGCCTACGAGCAGTACTTC,CASGQGAAYEQYF
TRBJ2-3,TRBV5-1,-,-,TGCGCCAGCCGTGGAGCGAGAAGCAGCACAGATACGCAGTATTTT,CASRGARSSTDTQYF
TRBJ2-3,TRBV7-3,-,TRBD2,TGTGCCAGCAGCTCCGGACTAGCGGGGGATACGCAGTATTTT,CASSSGLAGDTQYF
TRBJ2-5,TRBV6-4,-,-,TGTGCCAGCAGTGGTCTGGGTGGAGAAGAGACCCAGTACTTC,CASSGLGGEETQYF
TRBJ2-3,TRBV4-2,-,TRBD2,TGTGCCAGCAGCCCGCGACTAGCGGGTGTTGACACAGATACGCAGTATTTT,CASSPRLAGVDTDTQYF
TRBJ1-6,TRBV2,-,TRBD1,TGTGCCAGCAGTGAAGCGCTTGGGACAGCTAATTCACCCCTCCACTTT,CASSEALGTANSPLHF
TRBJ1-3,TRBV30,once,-,TGTGCCTGGAGTGTACAGGAAGGGAATGGAAACACCATATATTTT,CAWSVQEGNGNTIYF
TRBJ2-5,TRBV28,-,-,TGTGCCAGCATCCCCCGCGGGCGAATCCAAGAGACCCAGTACTTC,CASIPRGRIQETQYF
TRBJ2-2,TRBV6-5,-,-,TGTGCCAGCAGTTACACAGGATCGAACACCGGGGAGCTGTTTTTT,CASSYTGSNTGELFF
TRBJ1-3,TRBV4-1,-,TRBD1,TGCGCCAGCAGCCAAGGCGGGACAGGGAGGGCTCTCTCTGGAAACACCATATATTTT,CASSQGGTGRALSGNTIYF
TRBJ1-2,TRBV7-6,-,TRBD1,TGTGCCAGCAGCCTGGGACAGGGGGCGCGCGGCTACACCTTC,CASSLGQGARGYTF
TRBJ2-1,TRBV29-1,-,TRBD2,TGCAGCGTTGGGGGGCTAGCGGGAGATTTTACAGAGTGGTTCTTC,CSVGGLAGDFTEWFF
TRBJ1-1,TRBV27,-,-,TGTGCCAGCAGTAGGAGGAGCCTGAACACTGAAGCTTTCTTT,CASSRRSLNTEAFF
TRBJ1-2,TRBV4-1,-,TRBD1,TGCGCCAGCAGCCAGGTACAGGGGGCCGTTACCACTGGCTATGGCTACACCTTC,CASSQVQGAVTTGYGYTF
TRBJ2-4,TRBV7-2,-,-,TGTGCCAGCAGCTTAAACAGCCCGTTAGGGGAAAGTCCCAAAAACATTCAGTACTTC,CASSLNSPLGESPKNIQYF
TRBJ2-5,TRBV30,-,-,TGTGCCTGGAGTAGCAGGGTTGGGGAGACCCAGTACTTC,CAWSSRVGETQYF
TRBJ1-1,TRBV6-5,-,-,TGTGCCAGCAGTTACATGGGAGGAGGAGGAGGGACTGAAGCTTTCTTT,CASSYMGGGGGTEAFF
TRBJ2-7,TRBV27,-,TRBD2,TGTGCCAGCAGAACGGGACTAGCGGGTTACGAGCAGTACTTC,CASRTGLAGYEQYF
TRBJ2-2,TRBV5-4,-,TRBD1,TGTGCCAGCAGCCACCGGGACAGGGACACCGGGGAGCTGTTTTTT,CASSHRDRDTGELFF
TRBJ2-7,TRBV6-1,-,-,TGTGCCAGCAGTGATCAGATCATCCACTACGAGCAGTACTTC,CASSDQIIHYEQYF
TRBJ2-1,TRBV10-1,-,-,TGCGCCAGCAGTGCGGACAGTCTTACCCTCTCCTACAATGAGCAGTTCTTC,CASSADSLTLSYNEQFF
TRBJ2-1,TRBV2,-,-,TGTGCCAGCAGTGGGGCGTTTAGGTACAATGAGCAGTTCTTC,CASSGAFRYNEQFF
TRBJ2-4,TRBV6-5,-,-,TGTGCCAGCAGTTATACTGAGGGTCTAATAGGGGGCATTCAGTACTTC,CASSYTEGLIGGIQYF
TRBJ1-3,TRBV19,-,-,TGTGCCAGTAGTATGCGGGGGAGCTCTGGAAACACCATATATTTT,CASSMRGSSGNTIYF
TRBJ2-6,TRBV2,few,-,TGTGCCAGCTGCGACAGGACGACCTCTGGGGCCAACGTCCTGACTTTC,CASCDRTTSGANVLTF